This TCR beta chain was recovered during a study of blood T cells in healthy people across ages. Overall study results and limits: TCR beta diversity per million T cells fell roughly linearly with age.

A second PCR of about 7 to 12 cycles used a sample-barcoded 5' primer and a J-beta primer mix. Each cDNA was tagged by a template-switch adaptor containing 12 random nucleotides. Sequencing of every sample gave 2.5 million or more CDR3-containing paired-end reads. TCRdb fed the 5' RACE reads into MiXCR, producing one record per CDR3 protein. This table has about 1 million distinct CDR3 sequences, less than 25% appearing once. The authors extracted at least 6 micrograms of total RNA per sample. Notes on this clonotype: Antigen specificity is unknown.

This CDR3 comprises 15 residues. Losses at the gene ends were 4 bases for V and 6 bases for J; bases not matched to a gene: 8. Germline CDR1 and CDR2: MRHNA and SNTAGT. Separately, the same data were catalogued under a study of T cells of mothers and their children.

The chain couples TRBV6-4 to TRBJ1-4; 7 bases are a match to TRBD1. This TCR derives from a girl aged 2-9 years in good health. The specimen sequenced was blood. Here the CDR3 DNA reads TGTGCCAGCAGTGCTTTAGGGGGCGCGGATGAAAAACTGTTTTTT. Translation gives CASSALGGADEKLFF.